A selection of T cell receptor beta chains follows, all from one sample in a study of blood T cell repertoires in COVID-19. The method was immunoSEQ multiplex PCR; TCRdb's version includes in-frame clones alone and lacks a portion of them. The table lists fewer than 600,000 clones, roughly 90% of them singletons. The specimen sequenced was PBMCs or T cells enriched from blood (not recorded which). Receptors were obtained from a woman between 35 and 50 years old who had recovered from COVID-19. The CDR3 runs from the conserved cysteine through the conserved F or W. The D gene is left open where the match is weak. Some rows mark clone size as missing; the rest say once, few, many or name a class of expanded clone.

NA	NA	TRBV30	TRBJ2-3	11	CAWSARNTQYF	TGTGCCTGGAGTGCCCGTAATACGCAGTATTTT
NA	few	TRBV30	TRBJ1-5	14	CAWSVGTLNQPQHF	TGTGCCTGGAGTGTAGGGACACTCAATCAGCCCCAGCATTTT
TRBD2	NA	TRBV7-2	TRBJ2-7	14	CASSLASGTYEQYF	TGTGCCAGCAGCTTAGCTAGCGGGACCTACGAGCAGTACTTC
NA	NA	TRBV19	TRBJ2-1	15	CASSIGRTSHNEQFF	TGTGCCAGTAGTATAGGCCGAACTAGCCACAATGAGCAGTTCTTC
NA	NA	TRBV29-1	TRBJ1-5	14	CSATTGLSNQPQHF	TGCAGCGCTACGACAGGTCTTAGCAATCAGCCCCAGCATTTT
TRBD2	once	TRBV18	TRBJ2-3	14	CASSLAGVPDTQYF	TGTGCCAGCTCACTAGCGGGAGTACCAGATACGCAGTATTTT
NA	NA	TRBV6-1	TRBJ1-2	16	CASSEVYPTNNYGYTF	TGTGCCAGCAGTGAAGTCTACCCGACTAATAACTATGGCTACACCTTC
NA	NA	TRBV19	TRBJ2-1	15	CATQPSEAPYNEQFF	TGTGCCACTCAGCCCTCTGAGGCCCCCTACAATGAGCAGTTCTTC
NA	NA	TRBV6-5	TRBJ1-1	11	CASYFNTEAFF	TGTGCCAGCTACTTCAACACTGAAGCTTTCTTT
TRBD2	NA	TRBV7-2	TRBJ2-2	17	CASSLVLAGGPFGELFF	TGTGCCAGCAGCTTAGTACTAGCGGGGGGCCCCTTCGGGGAGCTGTTTTTT
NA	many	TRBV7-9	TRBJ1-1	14	CASSSRMMNTEAFF	TGTGCCAGCAGTTCGCGCATGATGAACACTGAAGCTTTCTTT
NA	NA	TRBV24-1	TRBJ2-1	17	CATSDLGGRWSYNEQFF	TGTGCCACCAGTGATTTGGGAGGGAGGTGGTCCTACAATGAGCAGTTCTTC
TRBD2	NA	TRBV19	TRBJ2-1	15	CASSPRGSGRDEQFF	TGTGCCAGTAGTCCCCGGGGTAGCGGGAGGGATGAGCAGTTCTTC
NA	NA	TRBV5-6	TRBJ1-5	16	CASSLWREWSNQPQHF	TGTGCCAGCAGCCTATGGAGGGAGTGGAGCAATCAGCCCCAGCATTTT
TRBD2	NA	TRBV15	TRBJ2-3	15	CATSLGWGGTDTQYF	TGTGCCACCAGCCTGGGTTGGGGGGGTACAGATACGCAGTATTTT
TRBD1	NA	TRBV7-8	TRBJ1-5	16	CASSSPPWDRGQPQHF	TGTGCCAGCAGCTCCCCCCCGTGGGACAGAGGGCAGCCCCAGCATTTT
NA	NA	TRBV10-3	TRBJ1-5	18	CAISEWEGGSHSNQPQHF	TGTGCCATCAGTGAATGGGAGGGGGGTTCTCATAGCAATCAGCCCCAGCATTTT
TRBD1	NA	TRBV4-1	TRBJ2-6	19	CASSQPGVTGDPGANVLTF	TGCGCCAGCAGCCAGCCCGGTGTGACAGGGGACCCTGGGGCCAACGTCCTGACTTTC
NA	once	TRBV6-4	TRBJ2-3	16	CASSDRVLFGTDTQYF	TGTGCCAGCAGTGACCGCGTCCTCTTCGGCACAGATACGCAGTATTTT
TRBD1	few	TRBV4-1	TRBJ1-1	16	CASSLTRDRGGTEAFF	TGCGCCAGCTCCCTAACCCGGGACAGGGGGGGCACTGAAGCTTTCTTT
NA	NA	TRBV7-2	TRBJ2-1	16	CASSLAGQSSYNEQFF	TGTGCCAGCAGCTTAGCCGGACAGAGCTCCTACAATGAGCAGTTCTTC
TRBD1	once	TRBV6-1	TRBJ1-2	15	CASSEPGQGDYGYTF	TGTGCCAGCAGTGAACCGGGACAGGGAGACTATGGCTACACCTTC
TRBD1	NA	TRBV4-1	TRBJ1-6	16	CASSREGQGNNSPLHF	TGCGCCAGCAGCCGGGAAGGACAGGGCAATAATTCACCCCTCCACTTT
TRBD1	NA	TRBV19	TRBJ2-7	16	CASSDKDRGPRYEQYF	TGTGCCAGTAGCGACAAAGACAGGGGGCCCCGCTACGAGCAGTACTTC
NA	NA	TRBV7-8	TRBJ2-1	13	CASSRSSYNEQFF	TGTGCCAGCAGCCGGAGCTCCTACAATGAGCAGTTCTTC
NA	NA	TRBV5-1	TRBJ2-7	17	CASSWGPHRAFSYEQYF	TGCGCCAGCAGCTGGGGCCCCCACAGGGCCTTTTCCTACGAGCAGTACTTC
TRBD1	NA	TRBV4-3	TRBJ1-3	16	CASSQAQGASGNTIYF	TGCGCCAGCAGCCAGGCACAGGGGGCCTCTGGAAACACCATATATTTT
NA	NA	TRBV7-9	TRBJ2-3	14	CASSSEGSTDTQYF	TGTGCCAGCAGCTCAGAGGGAAGCACAGATACGCAGTATTTT
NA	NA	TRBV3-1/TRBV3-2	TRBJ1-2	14	CASSQDPARVGYTF	TGTGCCAGCAGCCAAGATCCTGCCAGGGTAGGCTACACCTTC
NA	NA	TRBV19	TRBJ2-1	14	CASRKSGTYNEQFF	TGTGCCAGTAGGAAAAGCGGTACCTACAATGAGCAGTTCTTC
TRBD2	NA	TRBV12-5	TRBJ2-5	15	CASGFQAGIEETQYF	TGTGCTAGTGGTTTCCAAGCGGGAATAGAAGAGACCCAGTACTTC
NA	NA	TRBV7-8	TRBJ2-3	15	CASSRSFPSTDTQYF	TGTGCCAGCAGCCGCAGTTTCCCTAGCACAGATACGCAGTATTTT
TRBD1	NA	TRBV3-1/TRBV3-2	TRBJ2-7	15	CASSQGTGSLYEQYF	TGTGCCAGCAGCCAGGGGACAGGTTCCCTGTACGAGCAGTACTTC
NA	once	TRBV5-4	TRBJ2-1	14	CASRGDAGGNEQFF	TGTGCCAGCAGGGGGGACGCTGGGGGGAATGAGCAGTTCTTC
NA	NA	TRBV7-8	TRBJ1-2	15	CASSTPGPILYGYTF	TGTGCCAGCAGCACTCCCGGTCCTATCTTATATGGCTACACCTTC